This TCR beta chain was captured in a study of CD8+ T cells in alopecia areata (dated by TCRdb to 2016 to 2019). A note on the overall study: The treated patients took part in an open-label pilot trial in which moderate-to-severe alopecia areata was treated with oral tofacitinib at 5 to 10 mg twice daily. Patients received tofacitinib for 6 to 18 months and were then followed off drug for 6 months to check for delayed response and recurrence. The SALT score, which quantifies the percentage of affected scalp surface area, was used to measure disease severity in treated patients. To study T cell clonal expansion in alopecia areata, the researchers applied high-throughput TCRbeta sequencing to both the C3H/HeJ mouse model and human patients. Scalp tissue and sorted CD4+ and CD8+ peripheral blood T cells from patchy and totalis/universalis alopecia areata patients and from healthy controls were covered by human TCRbeta sequencing. Patients on tofacitinib were biopsied at baseline and after 4 and 24 weeks of treatment, and several of the patients also had a later scalp biopsy. Clonality in the scalp was compared among normal scalp (n=4), patchy alopecia areata scalp (n=8), and alopecia totalis/universalis scalp (n=8). RNA was extracted with the PAXgene miRNA kit for fixed scalp, the miRNeasy kit for PBMCs, and the RNeasy kit for mouse skin. immunoSEQ multiplex PCR using 35 Vbeta forward primers and 13 Jbeta reverse primers was used to amplify TCRbeta CDR3 regions.

General study outcomes and caveats: Many expanded lesional clones were found to persist in scalp and blood during tofacitinib treatment, and relapse after treatment cessation may be partly explained by this persistence. Unlike mouse skin, where gammadelta T cells dominate, normal human skin contains resident alphabeta T cells that get sequenced too, which complicates analysis of the scalp TCR repertoire. Shared TCR sequences between patients were less evident than in mice, which may be partly attributable to HLA diversity in the patient population. Because the treated cohort was small and had only one nonresponder, larger studies are needed to examine links between baseline CD8+ expansion and response. Compared with normal scalp, lesional scalp, particularly in alopecia totalis/universalis, had higher clonality and more expanded CD8+ clones, which suggests antigenic drive. Scalp clonality and the number of expanded CD8+ clones among the top 100 scalp clones were significantly decreased by tofacitinib.

This specimen's treatment or condition label, per the study, means: oral pan-JAK inhibitor, 5-10 mg twice daily. From alopecia areata patients, peripheral blood was collected along with lesional scalp punch biopsies. PBMCs were separated by density centrifugation and stained for CD3, CD4 and CD8, after which CD4+ and CD8+ T cells were sorted on a FACSAria. The library was built by means of the immunoSEQ multiplex PCR assay. To provide template for TCR sequencing, every sample had RNA extracted and reverse transcribed into cDNA. First-strand cDNA was synthesized using SuperScript III with a 2:1 mix of oligo-dT and random hexamers. A synthetic immune receptor repertoire was used to gauge amplification bias, and whatever bias remained was removed computationally. From the authors' description of their analysis: Raw reads were preprocessed to remove errors, and CDR3 was defined by IMGT conventions from the conserved cysteine to phenylalanine. Clonality was computed by normalizing Shannon entropy by log2 of the number of productive unique TCRs and subtracting the result from 1. CD4 or CD8 identity of scalp clones was inferred by cross-referencing scalp TCRbeta sequences with sorted blood CD4 and CD8 repertoires. In its TCRdb copy, this immuneACCESS table keeps in-frame sequences only and misses some clones. Where compared with another copy, unresolved V genes explain less than half of these, and the others have no known cause. The V and J calls and clone size are taken from that table; D and trimming were inferred from the DNA. Within this sample are around 97,000 clones, with 70% to 90% of them counted one time only. The top ten clonotypes cover over 8.5% of the sample.

A word on this clone: Which antigen it targets is not known. No base quality values were provided; no much bigger clone lies one nucleotide off.

As encoded in the germline V gene, CDR1 is SGHDT while CDR2 is YYEEEE. Trimming costs V 0 bases and J 5 bases, and their ends lie 6 bases apart. The CDR3 runs 12 amino acids, cysteine and phenylalanine included. Only the CDR3 portion is preserved as DNA: 36 bases, with reading frame beginning at the first base. The source material was CD8+ T cells sorted from blood, sampled around week 30, from a patient treated with tofacitinib. This receptor chain uses TRBV5-6 and TRBJ2-7; tentative D gene TRBD2, with 6 bases matching. The receptor was isolated from a human donor with alopecia areata. The base sequence is TGTGCCAGCAGCTTGGGGGGGGACGAGCAGTACTTC. Its coded protein is CASSLGGDEQYF. Full variable domain (CDR3 extended with the reference TRBV5-6 and TRBJ2-7 proteins): DAGVTQSPTHLIKTRGQQVTLRCSPKSGHDTVSWYQQALGQGPQFIFQYYEEEERQRGNFPDRFSGHQFPNYSSELNVNALLLGDSALYLCASSLGGDEQYFGPGTRLTVT.